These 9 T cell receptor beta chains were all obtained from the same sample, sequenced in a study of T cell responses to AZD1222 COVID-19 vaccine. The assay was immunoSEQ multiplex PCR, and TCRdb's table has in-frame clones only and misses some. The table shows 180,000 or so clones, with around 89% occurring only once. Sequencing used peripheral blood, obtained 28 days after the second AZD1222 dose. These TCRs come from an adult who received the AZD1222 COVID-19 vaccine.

The CDR3 sequence: CASTPLRRRGDEQYF. The CDR3 nucleotides read TGTGCCAGCACCCCTCTTAGGCGGAGGGGGGACGAGCAGTACTTC. The chain has TRBV6-2 or TRBV6-3 and TRBJ2-7; D assignment may be TRBD1 or TRBD2 (6 bases each). V dropped 7 bases and J dropped 5 bases, with 21 bases sitting between them. CDR1 is MNHEY, CDR2 SVGEGT, per germline. This CDR3 contains 15 residues.

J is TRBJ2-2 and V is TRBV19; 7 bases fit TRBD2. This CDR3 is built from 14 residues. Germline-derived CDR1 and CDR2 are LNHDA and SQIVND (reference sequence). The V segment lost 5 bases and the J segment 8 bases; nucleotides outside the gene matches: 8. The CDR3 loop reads CASSLLRREGELFF. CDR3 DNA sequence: TGTGCCAGTAGTCTCCTCCGGCGGGAGGGGGAGCTGTTTTTT. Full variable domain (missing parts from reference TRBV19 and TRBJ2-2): DGGITQSPKYLFRKEGQNVTLSCEQNLNHDAMYWYRQDPGQGLRLIYYSQIVNDFQKGDIAEGYSVSREKKESFPLTVTSAQKNPTAFYLCASSLLRREGELFFGEGSRLTVL.

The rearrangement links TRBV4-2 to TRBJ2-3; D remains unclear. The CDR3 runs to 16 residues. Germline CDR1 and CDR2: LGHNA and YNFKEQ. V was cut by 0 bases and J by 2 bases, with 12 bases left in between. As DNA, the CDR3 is TGTGCCAGCAGCCAAGAGCCGCAGCGCCTCACAGATACGCAGTATTTT. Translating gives CASSQEPQRLTDTQYF.

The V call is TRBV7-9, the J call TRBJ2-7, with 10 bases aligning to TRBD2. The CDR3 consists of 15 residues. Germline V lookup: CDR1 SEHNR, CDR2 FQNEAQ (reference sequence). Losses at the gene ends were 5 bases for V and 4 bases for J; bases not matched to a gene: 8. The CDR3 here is CASSPQREGGYEQYF. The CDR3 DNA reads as TGTGCCAGCAGCCCCCAGCGGGAGGGCGGGTACGAGCAGTACTTC.

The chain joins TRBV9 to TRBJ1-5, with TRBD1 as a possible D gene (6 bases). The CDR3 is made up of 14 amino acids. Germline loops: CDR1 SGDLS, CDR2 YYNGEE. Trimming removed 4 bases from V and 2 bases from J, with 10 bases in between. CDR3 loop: CASSPGGGNQPQHF. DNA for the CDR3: TGTGCCAGCAGCCCGGGGGGCGGCAATCAGCCCCAGCATTTT.

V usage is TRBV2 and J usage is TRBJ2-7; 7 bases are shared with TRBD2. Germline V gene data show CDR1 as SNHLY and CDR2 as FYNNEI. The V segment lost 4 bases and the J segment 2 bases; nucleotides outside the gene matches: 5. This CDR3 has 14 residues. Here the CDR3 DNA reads TGTGCCAGCAGTGTTGCGGGAGAGGCCTACGAGCAGTACTTC. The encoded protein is CASSVAGEAYEQYF.

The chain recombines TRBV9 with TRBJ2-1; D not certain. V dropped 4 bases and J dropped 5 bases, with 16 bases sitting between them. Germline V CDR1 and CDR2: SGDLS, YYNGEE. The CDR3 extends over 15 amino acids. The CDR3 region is CASSTVDGPDNEQFF. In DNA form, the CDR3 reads TGTGCCAGCAGCACCGTTGACGGACCAGACAATGAGCAGTTCTTC.

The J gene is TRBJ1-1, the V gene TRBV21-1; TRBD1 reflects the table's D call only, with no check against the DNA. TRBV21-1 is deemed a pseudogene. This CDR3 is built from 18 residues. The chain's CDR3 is CASSKEGADLAVNTEAFF. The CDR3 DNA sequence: TGTGCCAGCAGCAAGGAGGGGGCGGACTTAGCAGTGAACACTGAAGCTTTCTTT.

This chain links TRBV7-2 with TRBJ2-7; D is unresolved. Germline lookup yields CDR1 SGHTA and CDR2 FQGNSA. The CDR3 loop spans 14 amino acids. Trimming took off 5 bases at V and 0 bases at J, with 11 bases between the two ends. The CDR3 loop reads CASSARATSYEQYF. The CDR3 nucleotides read TGTGCCAGCAGCGCCCGCGCGACCTCCTACGAGCAGTACTTC.